The rows below give T cell receptor beta chains drawn from one sample of a study of blood T cell repertoires in COVID-19. This table comes from immunoSEQ multiplex PCR, and its TCRdb copy is limited to in-frame clones, with some not included. The table includes about 340,000 clones, approximately 91% detected once. Sequenced sample: peripheral blood. All receptors derive from a woman between 70 and 85 years old with COVID-19, enrolled during active disease. CDR3s include the opening cysteine and the closing phenylalanine or tryptophan. Fields, in order: D gene, V gene, J gene, clone size, CDR3 protein, CDR3 DNA. A D gene is named only where the DNA matches it firmly. Clone size, where shown, is once, few, many, or a class for clones that have expanded.

d_call: TRBD2; v_call: TRBV10-3; j_call: TRBJ2-3; clone_size: once; cdr3_aa: CAIEASGAGAQYF; cdr3_nt: TGTGCCATCGAGGCTAGCGGGGCCGGGGCGCAGTATTTT
d_call: -; v_call: TRBV2; j_call: TRBJ2-1; clone_size: once; cdr3_aa: CATGGEQFF; cdr3_nt: TGTGCCACCGGGGGTGAGCAGTTCTTC
d_call: -; v_call: TRBV19; j_call: TRBJ2-3; clone_size: -; cdr3_aa: CASSIPRTPDTQYF; cdr3_nt: TGTGCCAGTAGTATCCCTCGGACTCCCGATACGCAGTATTTT
d_call: -; v_call: TRBV2; j_call: TRBJ1-6; clone_size: -; cdr3_aa: CASSGQVYNSPLHF; cdr3_nt: TGTGCCAGCAGTGGACAGGTTTATAATTCACCCCTCCACTTT
d_call: -; v_call: TRBV9; j_call: TRBJ2-3; clone_size: -; cdr3_aa: CASSVNPGTDTQYF; cdr3_nt: TGTGCCAGCAGCGTCAACCCCGGGACAGATACGCAGTATTTT
d_call: TRBD1; v_call: TRBV28; j_call: TRBJ2-7; clone_size: -; cdr3_aa: CASSSPGQGDREQYF; cdr3_nt: TGTGCCAGCAGTTCGCCGGGACAGGGGGATCGGGAGCAGTACTTC
d_call: -; v_call: TRBV20-1; j_call: TRBJ1-1; clone_size: -; cdr3_aa: CSASHPQGGPEAFF; cdr3_nt: TGCAGTGCTAGTCACCCGCAGGGAGGGCCTGAAGCTTTCTTT
d_call: TRBD2; v_call: TRBV27; j_call: TRBJ2-7; clone_size: -; cdr3_aa: CASRMTSGDSYEQYF; cdr3_nt: TGTGCCAGCAGGATGACTAGCGGGGATTCCTACGAGCAGTACTTC
d_call: -; v_call: TRBV12-5; j_call: TRBJ1-5; clone_size: -; cdr3_aa: CASGLTDSSPQHF; cdr3_nt: TGTGCTAGTGGTTTGACTGATTCATCGCCCCAGCATTTT
d_call: -; v_call: TRBV5-1; j_call: TRBJ2-1; clone_size: -; cdr3_aa: CASSLEPSAGGEQFF; cdr3_nt: TGCGCCAGCAGCTTAGAGCCTTCGGCCGGGGGTGAGCAGTTCTTC
d_call: -; v_call: TRBV5-4; j_call: TRBJ1-1; clone_size: -; cdr3_aa: CASSSQSTFEAFF; cdr3_nt: TGTGCCAGCAGCTCTCAATCGACATTTGAAGCTTTCTTT
d_call: -; v_call: TRBV18; j_call: TRBJ1-3; clone_size: -; cdr3_aa: CASSLTGTSGNTIYF; cdr3_nt: TGTGCCAGCTCCCTTACAGGGACCTCTGGAAACACCATATATTTT
d_call: TRBD1; v_call: TRBV2; j_call: TRBJ2-1; clone_size: -; cdr3_aa: CASSVRTGGSYNEQFF; cdr3_nt: TGTGCCAGCAGTGTCAGGACAGGGGGCTCCTACAATGAGCAGTTCTTC
d_call: TRBD2; v_call: TRBV27; j_call: TRBJ2-2; clone_size: -; cdr3_aa: CASRYTSGGASGELFF; cdr3_nt: TGTGCCAGCAGATATACTAGCGGGGGGGCCAGCGGGGAGCTGTTTTTT
d_call: TRBD1; v_call: TRBV5-1; j_call: TRBJ2-5; clone_size: -; cdr3_aa: CASSFWGQAQETQYF; cdr3_nt: TGCGCCAGCAGCTTTTGGGGACAGGCTCAAGAGACCCAGTACTTC
d_call: TRBD1; v_call: TRBV30; j_call: TRBJ2-7; clone_size: few; cdr3_aa: CAWRENRGPSYEQYF; cdr3_nt: TGTGCCTGGAGAGAGAACAGGGGGCCTTCCTACGAGCAGTACTTC
d_call: TRBD1; v_call: TRBV4-1; j_call: TRBJ1-1; clone_size: -; cdr3_aa: CASSQVTYRGGFVNTEAFF; cdr3_nt: TGCGCCAGCAGCCAAGTCACTTACAGGGGGGGTTTCGTGAACACTGAAGCTTTCTTT
d_call: -; v_call: TRBV24-1; j_call: TRBJ1-5; clone_size: -; cdr3_aa: CATSDSGRNQPQHF; cdr3_nt: TGTGCCACCAGTGATAGCGGTCGCAATCAGCCCCAGCATTTT
d_call: -; v_call: TRBV11-2; j_call: TRBJ1-3; clone_size: -; cdr3_aa: CASSFNGDDGNTIYF; cdr3_nt: TGTGCCAGCAGCTTTAACGGGGATGACGGAAACACCATATATTTT
d_call: -; v_call: TRBV30; j_call: TRBJ2-7; clone_size: -; cdr3_aa: CAWGVSLAGEQYF; cdr3_nt: TGTGCCTGGGGGGTCTCTTTGGCGGGAGAGCAGTACTTC
d_call: TRBD2; v_call: TRBV5-1; j_call: TRBJ2-2; clone_size: -; cdr3_aa: CASSGLAKSNTGELFF; cdr3_nt: TGCGCCAGTTCGGGACTAGCGAAATCGAACACCGGGGAGCTGTTTTTT
d_call: -; v_call: TRBV3-1/TRBV3-2; j_call: TRBJ2-2; clone_size: few; cdr3_aa: CASSQGATGELFF; cdr3_nt: TGTGCCAGCAGCCAAGGGGCAACCGGGGAGCTGTTTTTT
d_call: TRBD1; v_call: TRBV10-1; j_call: TRBJ2-7; clone_size: -; cdr3_aa: CASSDPGTGVYEQYF; cdr3_nt: TGCGCCAGCAGCGATCCCGGGACAGGGGTCTACGAGCAGTACTTC
d_call: TRBD2; v_call: TRBV4-1; j_call: TRBJ2-7; clone_size: -; cdr3_aa: CASSQADGGGSSYEQYF; cdr3_nt: TGCGCCAGCAGCCAAGCGGATGGCGGGGGGAGCTCCTACGAGCAGTACTTC
d_call: -; v_call: TRBV28; j_call: TRBJ2-3; clone_size: -; cdr3_aa: CASSPGSTDTQYF; cdr3_nt: TGTGCCAGCAGTCCAGGGTCCACAGATACGCAGTATTTT
d_call: TRBD1; v_call: TRBV5-4; j_call: TRBJ1-2; clone_size: -; cdr3_aa: CASSSGQGSYGYTF; cdr3_nt: TGTGCCAGCAGCTCGGGACAGGGGTCCTATGGCTACACCTTC
d_call: -; v_call: TRBV19; j_call: TRBJ1-5; clone_size: -; cdr3_aa: CASRFQGGQPQHF; cdr3_nt: TGTGCCAGTAGGTTTCAGGGCGGTCAGCCCCAGCATTTT
d_call: TRBD1; v_call: TRBV5-6; j_call: TRBJ2-7; clone_size: -; cdr3_aa: CASSFGTVSYEQYF; cdr3_nt: TGTGCCAGCAGCTTCGGGACAGTCTCCTACGAGCAGTACTTC
d_call: TRBD1; v_call: TRBV5-1; j_call: TRBJ1-1; clone_size: once; cdr3_aa: CASSIGGVNTEAFF; cdr3_nt: TGCGCCAGCAGCATAGGGGGCGTGAACACTGAAGCTTTCTTT